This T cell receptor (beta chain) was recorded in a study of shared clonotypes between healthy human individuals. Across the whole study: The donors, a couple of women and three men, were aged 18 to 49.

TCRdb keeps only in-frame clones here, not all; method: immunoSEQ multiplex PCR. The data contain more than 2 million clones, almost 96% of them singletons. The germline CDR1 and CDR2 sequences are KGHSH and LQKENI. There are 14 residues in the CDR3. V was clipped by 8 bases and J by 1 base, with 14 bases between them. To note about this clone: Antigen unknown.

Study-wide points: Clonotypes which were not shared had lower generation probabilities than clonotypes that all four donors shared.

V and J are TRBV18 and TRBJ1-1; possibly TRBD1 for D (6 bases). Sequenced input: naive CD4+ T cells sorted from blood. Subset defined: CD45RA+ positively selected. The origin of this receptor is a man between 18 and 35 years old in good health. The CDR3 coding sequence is TGTGCCAGCCGACAAGGACAGCCGAACACTGAAGCTTTCTTT. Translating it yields CASRQGQPNTEAFF.